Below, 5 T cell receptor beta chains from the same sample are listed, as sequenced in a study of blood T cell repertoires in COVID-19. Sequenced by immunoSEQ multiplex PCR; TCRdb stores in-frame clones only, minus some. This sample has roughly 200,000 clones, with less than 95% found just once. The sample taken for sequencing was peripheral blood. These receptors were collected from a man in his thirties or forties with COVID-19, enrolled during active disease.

The CDR3 sequence is CASRSDRSNSPLHF. The CDR3 DNA reads TGTGCCAGCAGATCGGACAGATCTAATTCACCCCTCCACTTT. The rearrangement joins TRBV27 to TRBJ1-6; D possibly corresponds to TRBD1 (6 bases). The CDR3 sequence is 14 residues long. Looked up from germline, CDR1 is MNHEY and CDR2 is SMNVEV (reference sequence). V was trimmed by 6 bases and J by 6 bases, leaving 12 bases between them.

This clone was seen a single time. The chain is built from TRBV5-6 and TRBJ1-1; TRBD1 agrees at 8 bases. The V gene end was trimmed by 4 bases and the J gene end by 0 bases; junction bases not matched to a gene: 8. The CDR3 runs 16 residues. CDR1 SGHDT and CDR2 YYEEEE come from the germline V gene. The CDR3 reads CASSPGTGDLNTEAFF. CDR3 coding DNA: TGTGCCAGCAGCCCCGGGACAGGCGATTTGAACACTGAAGCTTTCTTT.

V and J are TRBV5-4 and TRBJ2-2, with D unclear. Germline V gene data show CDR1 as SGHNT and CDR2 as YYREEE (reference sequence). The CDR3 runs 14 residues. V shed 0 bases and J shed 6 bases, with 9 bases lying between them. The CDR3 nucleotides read TGTGCCAGCAGCTTGGTGGGCGTTGCCGGGGAGCTGTTTTTT. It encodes CASSLVGVAGELFF.

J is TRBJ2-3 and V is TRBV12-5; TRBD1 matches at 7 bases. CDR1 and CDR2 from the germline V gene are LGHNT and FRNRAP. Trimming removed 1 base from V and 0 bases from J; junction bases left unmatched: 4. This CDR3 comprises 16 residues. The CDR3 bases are TGTGCTAGTGGTTTGGGGGACAGTCCTAGCACAGATACGCAGTATTTT. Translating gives CASGLGDSPSTDTQYF.

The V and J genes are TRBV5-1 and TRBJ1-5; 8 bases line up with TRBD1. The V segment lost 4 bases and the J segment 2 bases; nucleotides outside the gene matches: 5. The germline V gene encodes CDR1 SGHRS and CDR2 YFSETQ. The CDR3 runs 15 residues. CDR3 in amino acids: CASSAGQGGNQPQHF. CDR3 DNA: TGCGCCAGCAGCGCCGGACAGGGTGGCAATCAGCCCCAGCATTTT.